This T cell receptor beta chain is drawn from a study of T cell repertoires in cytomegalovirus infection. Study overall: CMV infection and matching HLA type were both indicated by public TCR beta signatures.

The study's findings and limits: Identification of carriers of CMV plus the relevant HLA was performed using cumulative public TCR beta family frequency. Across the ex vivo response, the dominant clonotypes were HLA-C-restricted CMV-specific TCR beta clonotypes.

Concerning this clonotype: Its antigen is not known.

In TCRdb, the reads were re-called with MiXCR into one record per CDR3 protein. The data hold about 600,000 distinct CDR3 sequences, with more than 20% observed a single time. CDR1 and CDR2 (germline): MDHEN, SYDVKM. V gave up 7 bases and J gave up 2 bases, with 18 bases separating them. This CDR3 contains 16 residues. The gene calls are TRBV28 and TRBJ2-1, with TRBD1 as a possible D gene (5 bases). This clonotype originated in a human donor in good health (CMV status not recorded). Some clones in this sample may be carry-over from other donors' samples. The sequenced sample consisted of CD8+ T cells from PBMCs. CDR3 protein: CASTPNKGRPYNEQFF. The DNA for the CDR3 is TGTGCCAGCACCCCGAATAAGGGGCGCCCCTACAATGAGCAGTTCTTC.